This is a list of T cell receptor beta chains from one sample in a study of T cell responses to AZD1222 COVID-19 vaccine. The data were produced by immunoSEQ multiplex PCR, yet TCRdb's version contains in-frame clones alone and is incomplete. The sample contains about 150,000 clones, about four fifths of which appear only once. The specimen was peripheral blood, collected on day 0 of AZD1222 vaccination. Every receptor here comes from an adult in good health. The CDR3 runs from the conserved cysteine through the conserved F or W. Each record gives: V gene, D gene, clone size, J gene, CDR3 protein, CDR3 DNA. A D gene is named only where the DNA matches it firmly. Where a row states a size, it is once, few, many or the class of an expanded clone; other rows omit it.

v_call: TRBV7-8
d_call: TRBD1
clone_size: .
j_call: TRBJ2-6
cdr3_aa: CASSLISGRRDRDSGANVLTF
cdr3_nt: TGTGCCAGCAGCTTAATCTCGGGCCGCCGGGACAGGGACTCTGGGGCCAACGTCCTGACTTTC

v_call: TRBV28
d_call: .
clone_size: .
j_call: TRBJ2-7
cdr3_aa: CASSLPNKPYSYEQYF
cdr3_nt: TGTGCCAGCAGTTTACCAAACAAGCCCTACTCCTACGAGCAGTACTTC

v_call: TRBV5-1
d_call: .
clone_size: .
j_call: TRBJ1-4
cdr3_aa: CASSLGGESNEKLFF
cdr3_nt: TGCGCCAGCAGCTTGGGGGGAGAGAGTAATGAAAAACTGTTTTTT

v_call: TRBV1
d_call: .
clone_size: once
j_call: TRBJ2-1
cdr3_aa: CTSSQDDYNEQFF
cdr3_nt: TGCACCAGCAGCCAAGATGACTACAATGAGCAGTTCTTC

v_call: TRBV2
d_call: .
clone_size: .
j_call: TRBJ1-6
cdr3_aa: CARGTYTENSPLHF
cdr3_nt: TGTGCCCGAGGGACGTACACAGAAAATTCACCCCTCCACTTT

v_call: TRBV6-1
d_call: .
clone_size: .
j_call: TRBJ1-3
cdr3_aa: CASSERVGTRSGNTIYF
cdr3_nt: TGTGCCAGCAGTGAAAGGGTAGGGACCCGCTCTGGAAACACCATATATTTT

v_call: TRBV27
d_call: TRBD1
clone_size: .
j_call: TRBJ2-4
cdr3_aa: CASGTGRLGKNIQYF
cdr3_nt: TGTGCCAGCGGGACAGGGCGGTTGGGCAAAAACATTCAGTACTTC

v_call: TRBV5-4
d_call: TRBD1
clone_size: .
j_call: TRBJ1-1
cdr3_aa: CASSFMDRKIPEAFF
cdr3_nt: TGTGCCAGCAGCTTTATGGACAGGAAGATACCTGAAGCTTTCTTT

v_call: TRBV29-1
d_call: TRBD2
clone_size: few
j_call: TRBJ2-3
cdr3_aa: CSVEVLAGDHNF
cdr3_nt: TGCAGCGTTGAAGTTCTAGCGGGGGATCACAATTTT

v_call: TRBV12-3/TRBV12-4
d_call: .
clone_size: .
j_call: TRBJ1-1
cdr3_aa: CASLYTNTEAFF
cdr3_nt: TGTGCCAGCTTATATACGAACACTGAAGCTTTCTTT

v_call: TRBV15
d_call: TRBD1
clone_size: .
j_call: TRBJ1-4
cdr3_aa: CATREVGGGEKLFF
cdr3_nt: TGTGCCACCCGGGAAGTAGGGGGCGGTGAAAAACTGTTTTTT

v_call: TRBV24-1
d_call: TRBD1
clone_size: .
j_call: TRBJ2-1
cdr3_aa: CATSDSGTGGADEQFF
cdr3_nt: TGTGCCACCAGTGACTCCGGGACAGGGGGCGCGGATGAGCAGTTCTTC

v_call: TRBV19
d_call: .
clone_size: .
j_call: TRBJ1-3
cdr3_aa: CASSIGTPSGNTIYF
cdr3_nt: TGTGCCAGTAGTATTGGTACCCCCTCTGGAAACACCATATATTTT

v_call: TRBV11-3
d_call: .
clone_size: .
j_call: TRBJ2-1
cdr3_aa: CASSPGGVSYNEQFF
cdr3_nt: TGTGCCAGCAGCCCCGGGGGAGTCTCCTACAATGAGCAGTTCTTC

v_call: TRBV10-3
d_call: .
clone_size: .
j_call: TRBJ2-1
cdr3_aa: CAITGDNNEQFF
cdr3_nt: TGTGCCATCACCGGGGATAACAATGAGCAGTTCTTC

v_call: TRBV30
d_call: .
clone_size: .
j_call: TRBJ1-1
cdr3_aa: CAWNGRGKLEAFF
cdr3_nt: TGTGCCTGGAACGGCAGGGGAAAGCTTGAAGCTTTCTTT

v_call: TRBV10-3
d_call: TRBD1
clone_size: .
j_call: TRBJ2-1
cdr3_aa: CAIGQGLDNEQFF
cdr3_nt: TGTGCCATCGGACAGGGCTTGGACAATGAGCAGTTCTTC

v_call: TRBV18
d_call: .
clone_size: .
j_call: TRBJ2-3
cdr3_aa: CASSPPWREGGIPYTDTQYF
cdr3_nt: TGTGCCAGCTCACCACCGTGGAGAGAGGGGGGCATCCCTTACACAGATACGCAGTATTTT

v_call: TRBV11-1
d_call: .
clone_size: .
j_call: TRBJ1-2
cdr3_aa: CASSLKRGINYGYTF
cdr3_nt: TGTGCCAGCAGCTTAAAAAGGGGAATCAACTATGGCTACACCTTC

v_call: TRBV28
d_call: .
clone_size: .
j_call: TRBJ1-2
cdr3_aa: CASSFRGGGRGYTF
cdr3_nt: TGTGCCAGCAGTTTTAGAGGGGGGGGCCGTGGCTACACCTTC

v_call: TRBV24-1
d_call: .
clone_size: once
j_call: TRBJ2-1
cdr3_aa: CATSDPGTRFDEQFF
cdr3_nt: TGTGCCACCAGTGACCCCGGGACACGGTTCGATGAGCAGTTCTTC

v_call: TRBV19
d_call: TRBD1
clone_size: .
j_call: TRBJ1-3
cdr3_aa: CASSEGQLTSGNTIYF
cdr3_nt: TGTGCCAGTAGTGAGGGACAGCTTACCTCTGGAAACACCATATATTTT

v_call: TRBV28
d_call: TRBD2
clone_size: .
j_call: TRBJ2-7
cdr3_aa: CASSSVGGAGVGEQYF
cdr3_nt: TGTGCCAGCAGTTCCGTAGGGGGAGCGGGAGTAGGCGAGCAGTACTTC

v_call: TRBV5-6
d_call: .
clone_size: .
j_call: TRBJ1-1
cdr3_aa: CASSLSSRLTAEAFF
cdr3_nt: TGTGCCAGCAGCTTGAGCTCTAGGCTCACCGCTGAAGCTTTCTTT

v_call: TRBV28
d_call: .
clone_size: .
j_call: TRBJ1-2
cdr3_aa: CASSSTSPTTNYGYTF
cdr3_nt: TGTGCCAGCAGTTCGACATCCCCGACCACTAACTATGGCTACACCTTC

v_call: TRBV28
d_call: .
clone_size: once
j_call: TRBJ2-7
cdr3_aa: CASSLGGRTGHEQYF
cdr3_nt: TGTGCCAGCAGTTTAGGAGGGAGGACAGGCCACGAGCAGTACTTC

v_call: TRBV27
d_call: .
clone_size: .
j_call: TRBJ1-5
cdr3_aa: CASSLGGQGGNQPQHF
cdr3_nt: TGTGCCAGCAGTTTAGGAGGGCAAGGTGGTAATCAGCCCCAGCATTTT

v_call: TRBV25-1
d_call: .
clone_size: .
j_call: TRBJ2-6
cdr3_aa: CASSEWQGVGGANVLTF
cdr3_nt: TGTGCCAGCAGTGAATGGCAGGGAGTTGGTGGGGCCAACGTCCTGACTTTC

v_call: TRBV6-5
d_call: .
clone_size: once
j_call: TRBJ1-6
cdr3_aa: CAGRTANMWNSPLHF
cdr3_nt: TGTGCCGGAAGGACAGCCAACATGTGGAATTCACCCCTCCACTTT

v_call: TRBV28
d_call: .
clone_size: .
j_call: TRBJ2-7
cdr3_aa: CASSPRVALHYEQYF
cdr3_nt: TGTGCCAGCAGCCCCCGGGTGGCGCTCCACTACGAGCAGTACTTC

v_call: TRBV11-2
d_call: TRBD1
clone_size: .
j_call: TRBJ2-3
cdr3_aa: CASSSKGGTALGTDTQYF
cdr3_nt: TGTGCCAGCAGCTCAAAGGGTGGGACAGCGCTAGGCACAGATACGCAGTATTTT

v_call: TRBV4-1
d_call: .
clone_size: .
j_call: TRBJ2-7
cdr3_aa: CASSQYESSYEQYF
cdr3_nt: TGCGCCAGCAGCCAGTATGAAAGCTCCTACGAGCAGTACTTC

v_call: TRBV5-4
d_call: .
clone_size: few
j_call: TRBJ1-6
cdr3_aa: CASSLGAGNSPLHF
cdr3_nt: TGTGCCAGCAGCTTGGGAGCAGGGAATTCACCCCTCCACTTT

v_call: TRBV7-9
d_call: .
clone_size: .
j_call: TRBJ1-5
cdr3_aa: CASSQSGNQPQHF
cdr3_nt: TGTGCCAGCAGCCAAAGTGGCAATCAGCCCCAGCATTTT

v_call: TRBV5-5
d_call: TRBD1
clone_size: .
j_call: TRBJ2-7
cdr3_aa: CASSVDRGFEQYF
cdr3_nt: TGTGCCAGCAGCGTGGACAGGGGCTTCGAGCAGTACTTC